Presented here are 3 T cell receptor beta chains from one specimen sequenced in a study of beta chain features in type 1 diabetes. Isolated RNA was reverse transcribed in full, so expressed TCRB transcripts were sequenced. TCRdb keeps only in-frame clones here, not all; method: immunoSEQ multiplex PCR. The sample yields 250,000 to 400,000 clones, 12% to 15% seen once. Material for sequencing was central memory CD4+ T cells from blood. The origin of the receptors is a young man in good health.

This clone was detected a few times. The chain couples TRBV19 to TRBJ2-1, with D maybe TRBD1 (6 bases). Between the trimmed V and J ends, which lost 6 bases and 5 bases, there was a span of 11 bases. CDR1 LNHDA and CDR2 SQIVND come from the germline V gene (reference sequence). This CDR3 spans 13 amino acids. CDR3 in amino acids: CASRWTDNNEQFF. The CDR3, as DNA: TGTGCCAGTAGGTGGACAGATAACAATGAGCAGTTCTTC.

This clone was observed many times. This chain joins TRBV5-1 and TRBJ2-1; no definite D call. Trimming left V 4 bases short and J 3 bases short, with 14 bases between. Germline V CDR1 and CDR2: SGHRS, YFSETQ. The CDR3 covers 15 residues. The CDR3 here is CASSHESLDYNEQFF. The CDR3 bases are TGCGCCAGCAGCCATGAGTCGCTCGACTACAATGAGCAGTTCTTC.

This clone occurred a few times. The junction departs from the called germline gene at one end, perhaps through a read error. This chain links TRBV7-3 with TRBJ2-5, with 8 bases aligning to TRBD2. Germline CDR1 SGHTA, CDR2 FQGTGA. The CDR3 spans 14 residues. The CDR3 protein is CASSLTGLEETQYF. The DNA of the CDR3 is TGTGCCAGCAGCCTAACGGGACTAGAAGAGACCCAGTACTTC.